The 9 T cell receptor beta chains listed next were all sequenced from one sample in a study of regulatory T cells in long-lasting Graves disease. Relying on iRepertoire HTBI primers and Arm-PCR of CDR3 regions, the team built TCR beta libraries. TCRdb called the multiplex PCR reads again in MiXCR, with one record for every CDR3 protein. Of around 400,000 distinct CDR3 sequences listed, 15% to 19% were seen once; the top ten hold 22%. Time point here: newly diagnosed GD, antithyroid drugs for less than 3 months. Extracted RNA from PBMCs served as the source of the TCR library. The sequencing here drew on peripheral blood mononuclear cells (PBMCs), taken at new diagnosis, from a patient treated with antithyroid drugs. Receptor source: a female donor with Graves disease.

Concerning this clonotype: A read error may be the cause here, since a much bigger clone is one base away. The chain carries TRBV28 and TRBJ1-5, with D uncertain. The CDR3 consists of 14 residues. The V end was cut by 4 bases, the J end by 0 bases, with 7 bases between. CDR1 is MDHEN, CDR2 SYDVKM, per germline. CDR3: CASSWGYSNQPQHF. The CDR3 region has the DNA TGTGCCAGCAGTTGGGGATATAGCAATCAGCCCCAGCATTTT.

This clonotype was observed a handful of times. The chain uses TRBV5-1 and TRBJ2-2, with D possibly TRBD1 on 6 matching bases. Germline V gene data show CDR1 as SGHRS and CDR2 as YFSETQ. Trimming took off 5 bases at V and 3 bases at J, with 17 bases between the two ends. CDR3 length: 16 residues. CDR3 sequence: CASSPSQGRDTGELFF. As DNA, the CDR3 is TGCGCCAGCAGTCCGTCCCAGGGGAGAGACACCGGGGAGCTGTTTTTT.

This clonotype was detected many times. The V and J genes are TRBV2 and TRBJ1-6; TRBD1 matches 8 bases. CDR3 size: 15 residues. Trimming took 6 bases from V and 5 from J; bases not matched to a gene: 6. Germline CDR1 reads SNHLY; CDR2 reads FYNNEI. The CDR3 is CASRRDRRDNSPLHF. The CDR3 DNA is TGTGCCAGCAGGCGGGACAGGCGAGATAATTCACCCCTCCACTTT.

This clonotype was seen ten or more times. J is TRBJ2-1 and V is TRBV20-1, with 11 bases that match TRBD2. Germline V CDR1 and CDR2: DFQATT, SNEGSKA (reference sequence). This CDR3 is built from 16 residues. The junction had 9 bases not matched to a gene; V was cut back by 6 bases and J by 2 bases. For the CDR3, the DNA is TGCAGTGCCACCCCCTTTAGCGGGGGGGCCTACAATGAGCAGTTCTTC. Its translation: CSATPFSGGAYNEQFF.

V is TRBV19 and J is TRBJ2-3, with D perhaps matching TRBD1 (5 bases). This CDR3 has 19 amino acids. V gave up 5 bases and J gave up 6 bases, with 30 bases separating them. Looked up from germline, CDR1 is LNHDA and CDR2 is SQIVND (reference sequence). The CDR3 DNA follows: TGTGCCAGTAGTTCCCTGGAATCACAGGTCTCACTTAAGGGGGATACGCAGTATTTT. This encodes CASSSLESQVSLKGDTQYF.

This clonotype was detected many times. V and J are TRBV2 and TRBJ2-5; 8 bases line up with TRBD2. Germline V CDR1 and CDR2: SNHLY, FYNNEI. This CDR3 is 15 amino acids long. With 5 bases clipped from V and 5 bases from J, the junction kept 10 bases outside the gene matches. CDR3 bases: TGTGCCAGCAGTCCTCAGGGACTAGTTTCGGAGACCCAGTACTTC. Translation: CASSPQGLVSETQYF. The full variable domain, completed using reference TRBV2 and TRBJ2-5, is EPEVTQTPSHQVTQMGQEVILRCVPISNHLYFYWYRQILGQKVEFLVSFYNNEISEKSEIFDDQFSVERPDGSNFTLKIRSTKLEDSAMYFCASSPQGLVSETQYFGPGTRLLVL.

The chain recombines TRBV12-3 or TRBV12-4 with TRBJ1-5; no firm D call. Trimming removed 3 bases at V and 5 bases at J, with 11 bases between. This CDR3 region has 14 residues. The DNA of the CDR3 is TGTGCCAGCAGTTTTGACGGGGAGGATCAGCCCCAGCATTTT. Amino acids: CASSFDGEDQPQHF.

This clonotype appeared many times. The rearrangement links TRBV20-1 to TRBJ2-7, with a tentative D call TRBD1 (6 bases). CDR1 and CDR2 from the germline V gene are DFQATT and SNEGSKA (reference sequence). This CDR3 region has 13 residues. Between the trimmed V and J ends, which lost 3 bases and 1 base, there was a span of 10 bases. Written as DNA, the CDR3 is TGCAGTGCTAGCTCGGACAGATCCTACGAGCAGTACTTC. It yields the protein CSASSDRSYEQYF.

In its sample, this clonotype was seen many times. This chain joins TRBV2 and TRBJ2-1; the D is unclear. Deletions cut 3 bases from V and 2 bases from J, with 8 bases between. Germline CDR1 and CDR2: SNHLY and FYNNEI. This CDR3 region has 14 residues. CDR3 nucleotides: TGTGCCAGCAGTGACTACTGGACCTACAATGAGCAGTTCTTC. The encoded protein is CASSDYWTYNEQFF.